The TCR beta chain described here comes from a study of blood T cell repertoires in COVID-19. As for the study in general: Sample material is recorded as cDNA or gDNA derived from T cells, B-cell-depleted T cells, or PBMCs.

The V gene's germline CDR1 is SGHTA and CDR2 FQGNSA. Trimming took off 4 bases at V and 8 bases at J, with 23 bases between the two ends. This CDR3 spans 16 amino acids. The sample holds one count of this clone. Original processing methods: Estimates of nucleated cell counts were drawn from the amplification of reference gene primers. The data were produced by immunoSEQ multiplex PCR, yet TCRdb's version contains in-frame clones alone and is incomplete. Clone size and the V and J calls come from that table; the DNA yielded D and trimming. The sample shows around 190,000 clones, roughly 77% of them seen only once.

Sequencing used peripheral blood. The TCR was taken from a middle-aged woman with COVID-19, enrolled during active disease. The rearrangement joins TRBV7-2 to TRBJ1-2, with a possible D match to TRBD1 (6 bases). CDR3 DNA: TGTGCCAGCAGCTCCTTCCGGACAGAATCTTCGACCGGCTACACCTTC. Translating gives CASSSFRTESSTGYTF. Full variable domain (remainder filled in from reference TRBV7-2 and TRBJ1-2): GAGVSQSPSNKVTEKGKDVELRCDPISGHTALYWYRQSLGQGLEFLIYFQGNSAPDKSGLPSDRFSAERTGGSVSTLTIQRTQQEDSAVYLCASSSFRTESSTGYTFGSGTRLTVV.